This T cell receptor beta chain stems from a study of post-analysis software for immune sequencing data. Remarks on this clonotype: Its antigen is still unknown.

Findings of the study overall: The F measure placed samples prepared in the same batch into strongly shared clusters. Higher frequency in patients than in controls was seen for about five TRBV segments, with TRBV5-6, TRBV5-1 and TRBV20-1 among them. When compared against controls, multiple sclerosis patients showed significantly lower normalized Chao1 diversity.

Unique molecular identifiers had been added to the TCR beta cDNA libraries. TCRdb reprocessed the PCR reads with MiXCR, giving one entry per CDR3 protein. The sample records some 890,000 distinct CDR3 sequences, roughly half being singletons. Germline CDR1 reads DFQATT; CDR2 reads SNEGSKA (reference sequence). Trimming removed 5 bases at V and 4 bases at J, with 11 bases between. The CDR3 extends over 12 amino acids. The V and J genes are TRBV20-1 and TRBJ2-5; D is unclear. Input material: blood. The sequence was collected from a girl aged 10-17 years with multiple sclerosis. CDR3 sequence reads: CSAGIGLETQYF. The CDR3 DNA reads TGCAGTGCTGGGATTGGGTTAGAGACCCAGTACTTC.